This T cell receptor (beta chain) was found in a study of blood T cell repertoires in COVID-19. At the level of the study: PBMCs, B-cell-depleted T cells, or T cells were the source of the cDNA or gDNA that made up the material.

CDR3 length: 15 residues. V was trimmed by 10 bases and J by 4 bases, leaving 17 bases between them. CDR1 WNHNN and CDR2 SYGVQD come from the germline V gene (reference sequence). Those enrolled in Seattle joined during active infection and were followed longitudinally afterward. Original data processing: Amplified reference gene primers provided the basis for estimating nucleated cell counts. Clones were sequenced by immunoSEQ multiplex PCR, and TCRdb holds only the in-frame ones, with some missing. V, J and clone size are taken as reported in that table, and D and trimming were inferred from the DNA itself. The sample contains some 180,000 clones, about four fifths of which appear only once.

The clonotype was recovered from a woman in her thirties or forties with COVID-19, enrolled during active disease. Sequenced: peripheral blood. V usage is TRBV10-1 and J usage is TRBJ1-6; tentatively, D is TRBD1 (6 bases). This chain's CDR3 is CATGRLDRYNSPLHF. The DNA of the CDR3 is TGCGCCACCGGGCGGTTGGACAGATATAATTCACCCCTCCACTTT.